Listed here is a single TCR beta chain. Germline lookup yields CDR1 SEHNR and CDR2 FQNEAQ (reference sequence). V gave up 4 bases and J gave up 10 bases, with 11 bases separating them. This CDR3 is 12 amino acids long. Original data processing: Amplification with reference gene primers provided the estimates of nucleated cell counts. Only in-frame clones appear in the TCRdb table, and some are missing; sequencing was by immunoSEQ multiplex PCR. V, J and clone size derive from that table, while D and trimming were established from the DNA sequence. The data show about 92,000 clones, with around 88% seen just once and roughly 18% held by the top ten. The data stem from a study of blood T cell repertoires in COVID-19. Study-wide context: Material from acute and convalescent COVID-19 was sourced from the United States, Italy and Spain. In each case, the material was cDNA or gDNA derived from T cells, B-cell-depleted T cells, or PBMCs.

Enrolment of Seattle patients took place during active infection, and they were followed longitudinally. This rearrangement joins TRBV7-9 to TRBJ1-5; D ambiguous. Sequencing was done on a sample of peripheral blood. The TCR comes from a woman in her sixties or seventies with COVID-19, enrolled during active disease. CDR3 sequence (DNA): TGTGCCAGCAGCTCCTCTCCCTCCCCCCAGCATTTT. Translating it yields CASSSSPSPQHF. Based on the CDR3 plus reference TRBV7-9 and TRBJ1-5, the full variable domain is DTGVSQNPRHKITKRGQNVTFRCDPISEHNRLYWYRQTLGQGPEFLTYFQNEAQLEKSRLLSDRFSAERPKGSFSTLEIQRTEQGDSAMYLCASSSSPSPQHFGDGTRLSIL.